The source of this T cell receptor (beta chain) is a study of T cells after posttransplantation cyclophosphamide. Treatment was busulfan-fludarabine conditioning, a marrow graft, and cyclophosphamide on days +3 and +4. Study outcomes and limitations: Later post-transplant blood repertoires were often dominated by donor CD8+ memory clones.

Deletions cut 4 bases from V and 4 bases from J, with 9 bases between. Germline loops: CDR1 SGHDT, CDR2 YYEEEE. The CDR3 is made up of 12 amino acids. In the case of this clone: What it binds is not known.

Some clones are missing from TCRdb's copy, which holds only in-frame ones; the method was immunoSEQ multiplex PCR. Of roughly 6,800 clones listed, roughly nine tenths were seen once; the top ten hold more than 10%. The sequence derives from a female patient aged 50-59 years who received an allogeneic stem cell transplant from a related donor, was CMV-positive, and had no GVHD. Some T cells may possibly be graft donor cells. The sample was PBMCs, taken less than 1,500 days after allogeneic stem cell transplant with posttransplant cyclophosphamide. The gene calls are TRBV5-6 and TRBJ2-7; TRBD1 is a possible D gene (5 bases). The CDR3 region is CASSPQGYEQYF. The CDR3 region has the DNA TGTGCCAGCAGCCCCCAGGGTTACGAGCAGTACTTC.